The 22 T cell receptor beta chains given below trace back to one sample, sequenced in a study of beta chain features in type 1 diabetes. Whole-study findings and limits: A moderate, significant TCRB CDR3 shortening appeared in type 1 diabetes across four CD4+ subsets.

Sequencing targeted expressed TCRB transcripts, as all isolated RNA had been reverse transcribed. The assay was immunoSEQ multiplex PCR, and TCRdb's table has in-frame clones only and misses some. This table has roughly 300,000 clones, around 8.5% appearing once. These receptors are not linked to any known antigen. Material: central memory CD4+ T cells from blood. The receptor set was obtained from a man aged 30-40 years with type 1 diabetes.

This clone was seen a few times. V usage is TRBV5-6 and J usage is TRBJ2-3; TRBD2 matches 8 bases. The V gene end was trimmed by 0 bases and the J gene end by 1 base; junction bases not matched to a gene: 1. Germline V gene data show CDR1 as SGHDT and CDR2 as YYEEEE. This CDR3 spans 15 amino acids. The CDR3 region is CASSLVSGGTDTQYF. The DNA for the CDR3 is TGTGCCAGCAGCTTGGTTAGCGGGGGCACAGATACGCAGTATTTT.

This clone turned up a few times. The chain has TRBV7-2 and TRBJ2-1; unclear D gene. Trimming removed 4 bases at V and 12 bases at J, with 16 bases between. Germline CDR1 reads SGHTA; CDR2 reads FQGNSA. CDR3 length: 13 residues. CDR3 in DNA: TGTGCCAGCAGCTCCCTATGGAGTGACTCGCAGTTCTTC. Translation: CASSSLWSDSQFF.

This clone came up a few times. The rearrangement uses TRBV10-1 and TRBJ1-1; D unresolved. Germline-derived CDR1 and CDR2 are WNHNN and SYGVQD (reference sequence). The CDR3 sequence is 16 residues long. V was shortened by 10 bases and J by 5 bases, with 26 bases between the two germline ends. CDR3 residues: CANWSSLWQRLTEAFF. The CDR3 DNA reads TGCGCCAACTGGAGTTCATTATGGCAGAGGTTAACTGAAGCTTTCTTT.

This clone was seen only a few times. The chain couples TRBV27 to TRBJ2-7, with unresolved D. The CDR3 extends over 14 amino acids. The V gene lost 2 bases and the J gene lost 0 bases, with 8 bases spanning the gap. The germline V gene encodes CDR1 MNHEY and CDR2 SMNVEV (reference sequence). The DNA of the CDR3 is TGTGCCAGCAGTTTAATCGGCAACTCCTACGAGCAGTACTTC. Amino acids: CASSLIGNSYEQYF.

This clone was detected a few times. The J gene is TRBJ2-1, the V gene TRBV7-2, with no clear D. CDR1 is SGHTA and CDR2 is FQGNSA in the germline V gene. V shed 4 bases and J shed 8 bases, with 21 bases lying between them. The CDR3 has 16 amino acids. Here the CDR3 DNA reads TGTGCCAGCAGCTCCCCCTCCGGGCCTCCCGGCCATGAGCAGTTCTTC. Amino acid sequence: CASSSPSGPPGHEQFF.

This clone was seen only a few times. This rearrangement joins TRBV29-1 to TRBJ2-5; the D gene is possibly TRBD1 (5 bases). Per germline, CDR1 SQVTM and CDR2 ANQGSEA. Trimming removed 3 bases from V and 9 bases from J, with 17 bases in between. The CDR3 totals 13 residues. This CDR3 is CSVEAPQVGPQYF. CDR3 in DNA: TGCAGCGTTGAGGCCCCACAAGTGGGGCCCCAGTACTTC.

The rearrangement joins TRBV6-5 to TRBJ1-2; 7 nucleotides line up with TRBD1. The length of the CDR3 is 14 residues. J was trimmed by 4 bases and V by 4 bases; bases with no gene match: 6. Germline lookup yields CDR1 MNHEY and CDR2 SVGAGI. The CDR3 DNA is TGTGCCAGCAGTTCCCAGACAGGGATCTATGGCTACACCTTC. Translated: CASSSQTGIYGYTF.

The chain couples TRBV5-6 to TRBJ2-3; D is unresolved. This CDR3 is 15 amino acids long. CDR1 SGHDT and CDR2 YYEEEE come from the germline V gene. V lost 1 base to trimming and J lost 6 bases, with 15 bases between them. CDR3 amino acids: CASSLRYIRFDTQYF. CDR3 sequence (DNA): TGTGCCAGCAGCTTGCGATATATTAGGTTTGATACGCAGTATTTT.

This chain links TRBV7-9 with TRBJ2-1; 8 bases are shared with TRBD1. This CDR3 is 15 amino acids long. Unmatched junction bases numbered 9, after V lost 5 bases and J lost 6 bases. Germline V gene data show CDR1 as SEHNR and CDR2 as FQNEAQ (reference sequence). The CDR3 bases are TGTGCCAGCAGCCGTCAGACAGGGGACGGCAATGAGCAGTTCTTC. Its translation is CASSRQTGDGNEQFF.

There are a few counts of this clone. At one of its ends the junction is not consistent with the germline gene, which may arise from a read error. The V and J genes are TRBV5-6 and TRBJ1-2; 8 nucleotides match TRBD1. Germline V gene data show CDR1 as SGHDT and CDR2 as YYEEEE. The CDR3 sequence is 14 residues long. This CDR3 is CASRLGQVNYGYTF. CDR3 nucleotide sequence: TGTGCCAGCAGGTTGGGACAGGTTAACTATGGCTACACCTTC.

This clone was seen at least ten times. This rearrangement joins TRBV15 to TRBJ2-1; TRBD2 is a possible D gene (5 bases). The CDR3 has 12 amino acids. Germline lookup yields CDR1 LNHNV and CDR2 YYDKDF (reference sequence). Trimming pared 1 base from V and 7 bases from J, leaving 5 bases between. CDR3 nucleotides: TGTGCCACCAGCAGAGGGGAGAATGAGCAGTTCTTC. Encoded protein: CATSRGENEQFF.

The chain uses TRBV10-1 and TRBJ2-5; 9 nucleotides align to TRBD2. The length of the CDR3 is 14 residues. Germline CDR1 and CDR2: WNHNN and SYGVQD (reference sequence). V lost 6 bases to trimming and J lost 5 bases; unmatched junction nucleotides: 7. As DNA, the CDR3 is TGCGCCAGCAGCCCCGGGACTAGCCAGGAGACCCAGTACTTC. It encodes CASSPGTSQETQYF.

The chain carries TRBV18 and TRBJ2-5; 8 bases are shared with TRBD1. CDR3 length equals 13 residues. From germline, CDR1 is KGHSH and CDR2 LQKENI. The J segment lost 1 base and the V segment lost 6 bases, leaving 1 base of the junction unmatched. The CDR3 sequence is CASSQGAQETQYF. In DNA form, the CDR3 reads TGTGCCAGCTCGCAGGGGGCCCAAGAGACCCAGTACTTC.

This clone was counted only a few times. The CDR3: CASSVIEGETQYF. Written as DNA, the CDR3 is TGTGCCAGCAGTGTTATTGAAGGAGAGACCCAGTACTTC. The rearrangement joins TRBV2 to TRBJ2-5; D is unresolved. V was cut by 4 bases and J by 4 bases, with 10 bases left in between. Germline V gene sequence: CDR1 SNHLY, CDR2 FYNNEI. The CDR3 is made up of 13 amino acids.

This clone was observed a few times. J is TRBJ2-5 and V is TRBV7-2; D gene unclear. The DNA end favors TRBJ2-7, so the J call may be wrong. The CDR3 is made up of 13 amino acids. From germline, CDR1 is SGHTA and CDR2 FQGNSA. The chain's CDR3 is CASSLGSNYEQYF. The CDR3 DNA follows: TGTGCCAGCAGCTTAGGGTCTAACTACGAGCAGTACTTC.

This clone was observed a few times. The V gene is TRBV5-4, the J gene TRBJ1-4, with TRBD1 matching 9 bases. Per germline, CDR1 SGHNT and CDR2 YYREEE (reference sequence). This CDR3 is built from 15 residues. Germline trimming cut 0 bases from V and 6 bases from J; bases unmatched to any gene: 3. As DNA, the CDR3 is TGTGCCAGCAGCTTGGCGACAGGGGGAGATGAAAAACTGTTTTTT. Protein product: CASSLATGGDEKLFF.

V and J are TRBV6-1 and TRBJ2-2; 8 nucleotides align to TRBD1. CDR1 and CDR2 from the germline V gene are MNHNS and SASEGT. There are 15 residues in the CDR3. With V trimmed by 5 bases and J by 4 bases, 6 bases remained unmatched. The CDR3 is CASSTGGQTTGELFF. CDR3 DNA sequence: TGTGCCAGCAGTACAGGGGGACAGACCACCGGGGAGCTGTTTTTT.

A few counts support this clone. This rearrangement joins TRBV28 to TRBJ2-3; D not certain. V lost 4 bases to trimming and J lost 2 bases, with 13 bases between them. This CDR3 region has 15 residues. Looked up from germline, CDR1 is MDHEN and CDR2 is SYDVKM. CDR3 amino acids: CASSSFTESTDTQYF. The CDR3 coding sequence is TGTGCCAGCAGTTCATTTACGGAATCCACAGATACGCAGTATTTT.

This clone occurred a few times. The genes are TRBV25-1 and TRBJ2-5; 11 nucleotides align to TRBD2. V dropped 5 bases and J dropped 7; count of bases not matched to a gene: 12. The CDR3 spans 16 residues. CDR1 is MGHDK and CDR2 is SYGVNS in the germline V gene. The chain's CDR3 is CASSPADLAGGGTQYF. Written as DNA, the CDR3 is TGTGCCAGCAGTCCCGCTGATCTAGCGGGGGGTGGGACCCAGTACTTC.

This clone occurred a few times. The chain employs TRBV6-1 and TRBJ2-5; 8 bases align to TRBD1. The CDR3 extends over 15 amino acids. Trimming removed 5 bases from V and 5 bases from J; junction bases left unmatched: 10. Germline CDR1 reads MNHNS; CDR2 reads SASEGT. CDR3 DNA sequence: TGTGCCAGCAGTCGCAATGGACAGGGTGGGGAGACCCAGTACTTC. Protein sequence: CASSRNGQGGETQYF.

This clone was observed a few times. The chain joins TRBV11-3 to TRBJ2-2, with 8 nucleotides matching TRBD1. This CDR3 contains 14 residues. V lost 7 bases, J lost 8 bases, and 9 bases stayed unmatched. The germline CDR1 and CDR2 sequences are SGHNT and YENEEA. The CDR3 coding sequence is TGTGCCAGCACGAAGAGACAGGGGACAGGGGAGCTGTTTTTT. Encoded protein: CASTKRQGTGELFF.

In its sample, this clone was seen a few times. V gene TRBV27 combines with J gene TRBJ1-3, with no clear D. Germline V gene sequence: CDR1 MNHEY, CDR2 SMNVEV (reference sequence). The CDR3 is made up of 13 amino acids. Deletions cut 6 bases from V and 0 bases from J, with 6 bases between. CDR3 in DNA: TGTGCCAGCAGCCTCAGCTCTGGAAACACCATATATTTT. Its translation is CASSLSSGNTIYF.